This record concerns one TCR beta chain sequence. One end of the junction fails to match germline, which may point to a read error. This record comes from a study of blood T cell repertoires in COVID-19. Across the whole study: The samples span acute and convalescent COVID-19 from the United States, Italy and Spain. T cells, B-cell-depleted T cells, or PBMCs supplied cDNA or gDNA.

In the authors' methods: Amplifying reference gene primers gave estimates of nucleated cell counts. Measured with immunoSEQ multiplex PCR; TCRdb has only the in-frame clones, and not every one. Clone size and V and J calls were adopted from that table, with D and trimming inferred from the DNA. The table lists about 120,000 clones, around 86% of them singletons. Germline values: CDR1 MDHEN, CDR2 SYDVKM. This CDR3 contains 16 residues. The clonotype comes from a woman aged 70-85 years with acute or convalescent COVID-19. This rearrangement joins TRBV28 to TRBJ2-5, with TRBD1 matching over 7 bases. The sequencing sample was made of peripheral blood. The CDR3 is CASSLDHRQGQGTQYF. The CDR3 DNA reads TGTGCCAGCAGTTTAGACCATCGACAGGGCCAAGGGACCCAGTACTTC.